These 5 T cell receptor beta chains share one sample of origin, sequenced in a study of T cell changes during pregnancy in multiple sclerosis. Assay: immunoSEQ multiplex PCR; the TCRdb copy retains only in-frame clones and omits some. The repertoire holds around 41,000 clones, with roughly nine tenths as singletons. The sequencing used CD4+ T cells from peripheral blood mononuclear cells, collected in the third trimester of pregnancy. The receptors come from a female donor in good health, enrolled as a control in a pregnancy study.

This rearrangement joins TRBV6-5 to TRBJ2-7; a possible D gene is TRBD1 (5 bases). Germline CDR1 and CDR2: MNHEY and SVGAGI. CDR3 length: 14 residues. Trimming stripped 0 bases from V and 6 bases from J, with 12 bases between. The CDR3 reads CASSYSSRAGEQYF. CDR3 coding DNA: TGTGCCAGCAGTTACTCGAGCAGGGCTGGCGAGCAGTACTTC.

The chain is built from TRBV12-5 and TRBJ1-5; D unclear. The germline V and J ends were trimmed by 7 bases and 3 bases, with 13 bases remaining between them. The germline V gene encodes CDR1 LGHNT and CDR2 FRNRAP. The CDR3 is made up of 14 amino acids. This chain's CDR3 is CASARGSYNQPQHF. The CDR3 DNA reads TGTGCTAGTGCCAGAGGCAGCTACAATCAGCCCCAGCATTTT.

The V and J genes are TRBV7-2 and TRBJ2-7; 10 bases map to TRBD2. The germline V gene encodes CDR1 SGHTA and CDR2 FQGNSA. Trimming cost V 5 bases and J 4 bases; bases outside gene matches: 8. The CDR3 extends over 15 amino acids. The CDR3 coding sequence is TGTGCCAGCAGCGCTAGCGGGAGTGGCTTGTACGAGCAGTACTTC. Translation: CASSASGSGLYEQYF. Filled out from reference TRBV7-2 and TRBJ2-7, the complete variable domain reads GAGVSQSPSNKVTEKGKDVELRCDPISGHTALYWYRQSLGQGLEFLIYFQGNSAPDKSGLPSDRFSAERTGGSVSTLTIQRTQQEDSAVYLCASSASGSGLYEQYFGPGTRLTVT.

Only a few counts were recorded for this clone. The J gene is TRBJ2-7, the V gene TRBV13; D gene uncertain. The V end was cut by 0 bases, the J end by 4 bases, with 10 bases between. There are 14 residues in the CDR3. CDR1 PRHDT and CDR2 FYEKMQ come from the germline V gene (reference sequence). CDR3 loop: CASSLGSWAYEQYF. The CDR3 DNA reads as TGTGCCAGCAGCTTAGGGTCGTGGGCTTACGAGCAGTACTTC. Complete variable domain (other parts from reference TRBV13 and TRBJ2-7): AAGVIQSPRHLIKEKRETATLKCYPIPRHDTVYWYQQGPGQDPQFLISFYEKMQSDKGSIPDRFSAQQFSDYHSELNMSSLELGDSALYFCASSLGSWAYEQYFGPGTRLTVT.

Only one count was recorded for this clone. J is TRBJ2-3 and V is TRBV4-1; 13 nucleotides line up with TRBD2. The germline V gene has CDR1 MGHRA and CDR2 YSYEKL. J lost 7 bases, V lost 1 base, and 17 bases had no gene match. The CDR3 runs to 20 residues. CDR3 residues: CASSQAETSGGASVTYTQYF. CDR3 sequence (DNA): TGCGCCAGCAGCCAAGCGGAAACTAGCGGGGGGGCCTCAGTCACCTATACGCAGTATTTT.